A single sample gave rise to the 25 T cell receptor beta chains below, sequenced in a study of cytomegalovirus exposure and HLA in healthy donors (dated 2017 in TCRdb). Receptors were amplified or captured by the immunoSEQ multiplex PCR assay. For the multiplex PCR, a mixture combining 60 forward primers for TCR Vbeta segments and 13 reverse primers for TCR Jbeta segments was used. TCRdb carries this immuneACCESS record with in-frame sequences only. Its versions omit some clonotypes, under half of them owing to an unresolved V gene in the studies checked, with the rest unexplained. A total of 30,000 to 50,000 clones appear in this sample, 68% of them only once. Clones ranked in the top ten supply 3% to 5% of the sample. The sequencing input was PBMCs. All receptors derive from a man aged 40-55 years in good health and CMV-seronegative.

The J gene is TRBJ2-1, the V gene TRBV5-1; 9 bases are a match to TRBD1. J was trimmed by 6 bases and V by 0 bases; bases with no gene match: 1. CDR1 and CDR2 from the germline V gene are SGHRS and YFSETQ. The CDR3 has 14 amino acids. CDR3 bases: TGCGCCAGCAGCTTGGGACAGGGGGGCAATGAGCAGTTCTTC. This encodes CASSLGQGGNEQFF.

The chain combines TRBV4-1 with TRBJ2-5; tentative D call: TRBD2 (5 bases). V was clipped by 1 base and J by 6 bases, with 15 bases between them. In germline, CDR1 is MGHRA, CDR2 YSYEKL. The CDR3 totals 15 residues. CDR3 sequence: CASSQAAAIEKTQYF. CDR3 nucleotide sequence: TGCGCCAGCAGCCAAGCAGCGGCAATTGAAAAGACCCAGTACTTC.

The rearrangement uses TRBV4-2 and TRBJ1-3; D ambiguous. The germline V and J ends were trimmed by 1 base and 9 bases, with 10 bases remaining between them. The CDR3 is made up of 13 amino acids. CDR1 is LGHNA, CDR2 YNFKEQ, per germline. DNA of the CDR3: TGTGCCAGCAGCCAAGGAGGGATTCGCACCATATATTTT. The encoded protein is CASSQGGIRTIYF.

V gene TRBV18 combines with J gene TRBJ1-5; 7 bases line up with TRBD1. The germline V gene has CDR1 KGHSH and CDR2 LQKENI. With V trimmed by 4 bases and J by 0 bases, 6 bases remained unmatched. The CDR3 contains 16 residues. The CDR3 loop reads CASSQGTAYSNQPQHF. The CDR3 nucleotides read TGTGCCAGCTCACAAGGGACAGCTTATAGCAATCAGCCCCAGCATTTT.

This rearrangement joins TRBV30 to TRBJ1-3; tentatively, D is TRBD1 (6 bases). From germline, CDR1 is GTSNPN and CDR2 SVGIG (reference sequence). V was pared by 1 base and J by 1 base, with 17 bases between. This CDR3 is 17 amino acids long. The CDR3 sequence: CAWSGLDSSVSGNTIYF. CDR3 DNA sequence: TGTGCCTGGAGTGGTCTGGACAGTTCCGTTTCTGGAAACACCATATATTTT.

The chain joins TRBV15 to TRBJ2-1; tentative D call: TRBD2 (7 bases). The CDR3 is 15 amino acids. The germline gives CDR1 LNHNV, CDR2 YYDKDF (reference sequence). V was shortened by 9 bases and J by 5 bases, with 20 bases between the two germline ends. The CDR3 DNA follows: TGTGCCACTCAAACACGGGGGGCTATCCACAATGAGCAGTTCTTC. It encodes CATQTRGAIHNEQFF. Full variable domain (remainder filled in from reference TRBV15 and TRBJ2-1): DAMVIQNPRYQVTQFGKPVTLSCSQTLNHNVMYWYQQKSSQAPKLLFHYYDKDFNNEADTPDNFQSRRPNTSFCFLDIRSPGLGDTAMYLCATQTRGAIHNEQFFGPGTRLTVL.

The J gene is TRBJ2-5, the V gene TRBV13, with 9 nucleotides matching TRBD1. Germline V gives CDR1 PRHDT, CDR2 FYEKMQ (reference sequence). The CDR3 has 16 residues. The trim removed 5 bases at V and 7 bases at J, leaving 14 bases unmatched. The CDR3 here is CASSTSYSGQGATQYF. The CDR3 DNA is TGTGCCAGCAGCACCTCCTATTCGGGACAGGGTGCGACCCAGTACTTC.

This sequence joins TRBV29-1 and TRBJ2-3; 9 bases match TRBD2. From germline, CDR1 is SQVTM and CDR2 ANQGSEA. V dropped 3 bases and J dropped 2; count of bases not matched to a gene: 3. The CDR3 extends over 14 amino acids. As DNA, the CDR3 is TGCAGCGTTGAGACTAGCGGATACACAGATACGCAGTATTTT. Encoded protein: CSVETSGYTDTQYF.

V and J are TRBV2 and TRBJ2-3; 8 bases line up with TRBD2. J was trimmed by 0 bases and V by 3 bases; bases with no gene match: 5. The germline CDR1 and CDR2 sequences are SNHLY and FYNNEI. The CDR3 totals 16 residues. In nucleotides, the CDR3 is TGTGCCAGCAGTGAGAGCGGGGGCCCTAGCACAGATACGCAGTATTTT. Its protein is CASSESGGPSTDTQYF.

This clone was found a few times. The chain has TRBV9 and TRBJ1-2, with no clear D. Germline CDR1 and CDR2: SGDLS and YYNGEE. The ends were cut back, 4 bases at V and 8 bases at J, with 12 bases in the middle. The CDR3 spans 12 residues. As DNA, the CDR3 is TGTGCCAGCAGCCCGTCCTCGGAGGGCTACACCTTC. Translating gives CASSPSSEGYTF.

V is TRBV7-6 and J is TRBJ1-1, with D tentatively TRBD1 (5 bases). With 5 bases removed from V and 2 bases from J, the gap between germline ends came to 15 bases. In germline, CDR1 is SGHVS, CDR2 FNYEAQ. CDR3 length: 15 amino acids. The CDR3 loop reads CASSLNPGDNTEAFF. CDR3 bases: TGTGCCAGCAGCCTCAACCCGGGGGACAACACTGAAGCTTTCTTT.

The V call is TRBV4-3, the J call TRBJ1-4; D is uncertain. From germline, CDR1 is LGHNA and CDR2 YSLEER. This CDR3 spans 15 amino acids. V was shortened by 6 bases and J by 0 bases, with 11 bases between the two germline ends. CDR3 sequence (DNA): TGCGCCAGCAGAGAAACACCAACAACTAATGAAAAACTGTTTTTT. Translation gives CASRETPTTNEKLFF.

The genes are TRBV6-1 and TRBJ1-5, with a possible D match to TRBD1 (5 bases). The germline V gene has CDR1 MNHNS and CDR2 SASEGT. This CDR3 contains 14 residues. Trimming pared 1 base from V and 9 bases from J, leaving 13 bases between. The CDR3 DNA sequence: TGTGCCAGCAGTGAAGGCAGGGAGGTTGTGCCCCAGCATTTT. The encoded protein is CASSEGREVVPQHF.

A note on this clone: This CDR3 fails to terminate in the conserved phenylalanine or tryptophan, so it likely reflects a read error. This chain joins TRBV10-3 and TRBJ1-1, with 7 bases matching TRBD1. Germline V gene lookup returns CDR1 ENHRY and CDR2 SYGVKD. This CDR3 region has 12 residues. The J segment lost 11 bases and the V segment lost 0 bases, leaving 3 bases of the junction unmatched. Here the CDR3 DNA reads TGTGCCATCAGTGAGTCTGACAGGGCGGCTTTCCTT. Translation gives CAISESDRAAFL.

The chain carries TRBV10-1 and TRBJ2-5; 13 bases map to TRBD2. V shed 3 bases, J shed 5 bases, and the junction held 3 bases outside the gene matches. The CDR3 spans 15 residues. CDR1 and CDR2 (germline): WNHNN, SYGVQD (reference sequence). The chain's CDR3 is CASSDAGLAGETQYF. CDR3 DNA: TGCGCCAGCAGTGATGCGGGACTAGCGGGGGAGACCCAGTACTTC.

V and J are TRBV28 and TRBJ1-5; TRBD1 agrees at 8 bases. Unmatched junction bases numbered 13, after V lost 7 bases and J lost 8 bases. The CDR3 contains 15 residues. From germline, CDR1 is MDHEN and CDR2 SYDVKM. CDR3 loop: CASILQWTGLKPQHF. Written as DNA, the CDR3 is TGTGCCAGCATCCTCCAATGGACAGGGCTTAAGCCCCAGCATTTT.

The chain is built from TRBV6-4 and TRBJ2-7; 8 nucleotides align to TRBD1. CDR1 MRHNA and CDR2 SNTAGT come from the germline V gene. Germline trimming cut 6 bases from V and 4 bases from J; bases unmatched to any gene: 17. CDR3 length: 17 amino acids. Here the CDR3 DNA reads TGTGCCAGCAGCGTGGACAGGGTGCTTGTGTTGCCGTACGAGCAGTACTTC. Translated: CASSVDRVLVLPYEQYF.

The J gene is TRBJ1-6, the V gene TRBV4-2; D might be TRBD1 (5 bases). The germline gives CDR1 LGHNA, CDR2 YNFKEQ. The CDR3 totals 15 residues. Trimming left V 1 base short and J 13 bases short, with 17 bases between. The CDR3, as DNA: TGTGCCAGCAGCCAAGCCGGGGGAAGTCTGGCGCCCCTCCACTTT. Its protein product is CASSQAGGSLAPLHF.

The V call is TRBV25-1, the J call TRBJ1-6; TRBD1 is a possible D gene (6 bases). Per the germline V gene, CDR1 is MGHDK and CDR2 is SYGVNS. This CDR3 has 16 amino acids. Trimming stripped 5 bases from V and 6 bases from J, with 17 bases between. In DNA, the CDR3 is TGTGCCAGCAGTTCCACCGGGACAACTGGTAATTCACCCCTCCACTTT. Its protein is CASSSTGTTGNSPLHF.

The chain recombines TRBV7-2 with TRBJ2-3; D possibly corresponds to TRBD2 (6 bases). Trimming left V 5 bases short and J 6 bases short, with 18 bases between. The CDR3 runs to 15 residues. Germline values: CDR1 SGHTA, CDR2 FQGNSA. CDR3 DNA sequence: TGTGCCAGCAGCAGACAGTCGGGGGTCGCGGATACGCAGTATTTT. Translating it yields CASSRQSGVADTQYF. Combining the CDR3 with reference TRBV7-2 and TRBJ2-3 gives the whole variable domain GAGVSQSPSNKVTEKGKDVELRCDPISGHTALYWYRQSLGQGLEFLIYFQGNSAPDKSGLPSDRFSAERTGGSVSTLTIQRTQQEDSAVYLCASSRQSGVADTQYFGPGTRLTVL.

This clone has just a few counts. V gene TRBV29-1 combines with J gene TRBJ2-3, with D possibly being TRBD2 (6 bases). This CDR3 contains 15 residues. Germline-derived CDR1 and CDR2 are SQVTM and ANQGSEA. V lost 3 bases, J lost 0 bases, and 13 bases lay in between. CDR3: CSVDSSAASTDTQYF. The CDR3 nucleotides read TGCAGCGTTGACTCTAGCGCTGCTAGCACAGATACGCAGTATTTT.

V gene TRBV6-1 combines with J gene TRBJ1-2; no firm D call. The CDR3 contains 14 residues. V was cut by 2 bases and J by 8 bases, with 15 bases left in between. Germline-derived CDR1 and CDR2 are MNHNS and SASEGT. The CDR3 is CASSEMGARRGYTF. DNA of the CDR3: TGTGCCAGCAGTGAAATGGGCGCCCGGAGGGGCTACACCTTC.

The chain has TRBV7-6 and TRBJ2-5; D is possibly TRBD1 (6 bases). Trimming removed 0 bases at V and 2 bases at J, with 7 bases between. CDR3 length: 14 amino acids. The germline CDR1 and CDR2 sequences are SGHVS and FNYEAQ. The CDR3 here is CASSLATGQETQYF. The DNA for the CDR3 is TGTGCCAGCAGCTTAGCGACAGGACAAGAGACCCAGTACTTC.

The CDR3 bases are TGTGCCATCAGTGATCCGGGACAGGGTTTAGGCTATAATTCACCCCTCCACTTT. Residues: CAISDPGQGLGYNSPLHF. The gene calls are TRBV10-3 and TRBJ1-6, with 9 bases identical to TRBD1. J lost 3 bases, V lost 3 bases, and 9 bases had no gene match. The CDR3 length is 18 residues. The germline V gene has CDR1 ENHRY and CDR2 SYGVKD.

The genes are TRBV27 and TRBJ2-7; D gene unclear. The CDR3 runs 13 residues. V shed 4 bases and J shed 3 bases, with 10 bases lying between them. CDR1 and CDR2 (germline): MNHEY, SMNVEV (reference sequence). CDR3 coding DNA: TGTGCCAGCAGTTCCGTCGACAACTACGAGCAGTACTTC. Protein: CASSSVDNYEQYF.